This T cell receptor (beta chain) was obtained from a study of vaccination and CD4 T cells after COVID-19. This clonotype was picked up a small number of times. What it recognizes is unknown. Sequenced with the Oncomine TCR Beta short-read assay was DNA taken from cultured CD4+ T cells. TCRdb re-derived calls from the PCR reads in MiXCR, one entry per CDR3 protein. The sample carries more than 10,000 distinct CDR3 sequences, around a third recorded once. Treatment of the sample: approximately nine-day PBMC culture with coronavirus spike peptide pools or control peptides (ViraFEST assay). Once peptide pools had expanded antigen-specific T cells, ViraFEST sequenced TCRs. The specimen was cultured CD4+ T cells from blood. This clonotype originated in a human donor with COVID-19.

CDR3 DNA sequence: TGCAGTGCCGACGCAGAACAGGGTTCTAACTATGGCTACACCTTC. It codes for CSADAEQGSNYGYTF. The rearrangement uses TRBV20-1 and TRBJ1-2; tentatively, D is TRBD1 (6 bases). V lost 6 bases to trimming and J lost 0 bases, with 17 bases between them. CDR1 and CDR2 (germline): DFQATT, SNEGSKA (reference sequence). This CDR3 has 15 residues.